The 14 T cell receptor beta chains below come from one sample, sequenced in a study of T cells in severe cutaneous drug reactions. Carbamazepine had induced Stevens-Johnson syndrome or toxic epidermal necrolysis in the sequenced donors. Bulk and single-cell libraries used iRepertoire multiplex PCR with TCR subtype-specific primers. With the multiplex PCR reads reprocessed, TCRdb shows one record per CDR3 protein and no DNA. The sample data list approximately 5,800 distinct CDR3 sequences. What was sequenced was PBMCs. These receptors all stem from a human donor with a severe cutaneous adverse drug reaction.

This chain links TRBV27 with TRBJ1-2; with no DNA, the TCRdb D assignment of TRBD1 cannot be verified. CDR1 and CDR2 (germline): MNHEY, SMNVEV (reference sequence). The CDR3 has 13 amino acids. CDR3 amino acids: CASSFSSGYGYTF.

According to its frequency, this clonotype is medium-sized. The chain carries TRBV28 and TRBJ2-1; TCRdb returns TRBD1, unconfirmable since there is no DNA. Germline V lookup: CDR1 MDHEN, CDR2 SYDVKM. The CDR3 contains 14 residues. CDR3 region: CASSFVYRNNEQFF.

This clonotype is classed as medium-sized by frequency. The chain couples TRBV7-9 to TRBJ1-1. The CDR3 is 14 residues long. The germline CDR1 and CDR2 sequences are SEHNR and FQNEAQ (reference sequence). CDR3 in amino acids: CASSLNTLNTEAFF.

The chain employs TRBV12-3 or TRBV12-4 and TRBJ2-3. CDR3 length equals 14 residues. The CDR3: CASSLSGNTDTQYF.

This sequence joins TRBV11-2 and TRBJ2-2; as DNA is missing, the TRBD1 call by TCRdb cannot be tested. The CDR3 is 17 amino acids. Germline V gene sequence: CDR1 SGHAT, CDR2 FQNNGV. The CDR3: CASSLDFSGTNTGELFF. Using reference TRBV11-2 and TRBJ2-2 for the parts outside the CDR3, the full variable domain is EAGVAQSPRYKIIEKRQSVAFWCNPISGHATLYWYQQILGQGPKLLIQFQNNGVVDDSQLPKDRFSAERLKGVDSTLKIQPAKLEDSAVYLCASSLDFSGTNTGELFFGEGSRLTVL.

The chain uses TRBV7-2 and TRBJ2-1. There are 15 residues in the CDR3. From germline, CDR1 is SGHTA and CDR2 FQGNSA. The CDR3 sequence: CASSSGPSSYNEQFF.

The rearrangement uses TRBV2 and TRBJ1-5. CDR3 length equals 13 residues. Per the germline V gene, CDR1 is SNHLY and CDR2 is FYNNEI. The CDR3 protein is CASSDKGSQPQHF.

This rearrangement joins TRBV24-1 to TRBJ2-1. Looked up from germline, CDR1 is KGHDR and CDR2 is SFDVKD. This CDR3 has 15 residues. This chain's CDR3 is CATSVGGSSYNEQFF.

The chain uses TRBV4-3 and TRBJ2-4; TCRdb outputs TRBD1, but without DNA this stays unchecked. The CDR3 has 11 residues. The germline CDR1 and CDR2 sequences are LGHNA and YSLEER. CDR3 region: CASWGGSIQYF.

The chain employs TRBV12-3 or TRBV12-4 and TRBJ2-7. The CDR3 has 13 residues. The CDR3 loop is CAILRTGTYEQYF.

This clonotype counts as medium-sized by frequency. V is TRBV11-2 and J is TRBJ1-3. The germline V gene encodes CDR1 SGHAT and CDR2 FQNNGV. The CDR3 covers 15 residues. The CDR3 loop reads CASSLTTGGGNTIYF.

Considering frequency, this clonotype is medium-sized (0.01 to 0.1%). The chain recombines TRBV28 with TRBJ1-1; the TCRdb call, TRBD1, lacks DNA for checking. The CDR3 is made up of 16 amino acids. CDR1 is MDHEN and CDR2 is SYDVKM in the germline V gene. This CDR3 reads CATDKTGESVNTEAFF.

J is TRBJ1-2 and V is TRBV4-3; absent DNA, TCRdb's TRBD1 call cannot be checked. The germline V gene encodes CDR1 LGHNA and CDR2 YSLEER. The length of the CDR3 is 15 residues. CDR3: CASSQERGGNYGYTF.

V gene TRBV11-3 combines with J gene TRBJ2-1; TCRdb reports TRBD1, a call that lacks DNA to check it against. The CDR3 spans 14 residues. Germline V gives CDR1 SGHNT, CDR2 YENEEA. CDR3: CASSLGDRDNEQFF. The variable domain in full, completed from reference TRBV11-3 and TRBJ2-1, reads EAGVVQSPRYKIIEKKQPVAFWCNPISGHNTLYWYLQNLGQGPELLIRYENEEAVDDSQLPKDRFSAERLKGVDSTLKIQPAELGDSAVYLCASSLGDRDNEQFFGPGTRLTVL.